What follows describes a single T cell receptor (beta chain). As yet, its antigen is unknown. The table came from immunoSEQ multiplex PCR; TCRdb's copy has only in-frame clones and leaves some out. Among 75,000 to 85,000 clones, about 80% were seen once, and the ten largest hold 27%. This sample is part of a study of T cell responses to AZD1222 COVID-19 vaccine. Study findings and constraints: Possibly, clonal diversity was underestimated; donors were largely white British and included more females. Sampling that yielded the repertoires occurred only after the peak T cell response. Researchers report vaccine-associated CD4 TCRs spanning spike, with dominance at 160-218 and 743-854.

This CDR3 contains 14 residues. The germline CDR1 and CDR2 sequences are SGHDN and FVKESK. V lost 4 bases to trimming and J lost 5 bases; unmatched junction nucleotides: 7. Sequencing used peripheral blood, obtained 28 days after the second dose of the MenACWY control vaccine. The chain couples TRBV14 to TRBJ2-7; 8 bases map to TRBD1. This TCR was sampled from an adult who received the MenACWY meningococcal vaccine as a control. CDR3 coding DNA: TGTGCCAGCAGCCTCTACCAGGGGGCAAACGAGCAGTACTTC. This translates into CASSLYQGANEQYF.